In its sample, the clone carrying this TCR beta chain was seen a few times. V gave up 3 bases and J gave up 5 bases; unmatched junction bases: 7. Germline CDR1 is MNHEY and CDR2 is SMNVEV (reference sequence). The CDR3 extends over 15 amino acids. This sample was taken from a study of sequential checkpoint blockade in melanoma. Across the study: First-line arms were nivolumab then ipilimumab, or the reverse, randomized 1:1. After both sequences, patients received maintenance nivolumab.

Sequencing was performed with immunoSEQ multiplex PCR; in TCRdb, only in-frame clones are kept and a portion is missing. The sample lists approximately 31,000 clones; around nine tenths were seen once. Treatment here: randomized to nivolumab then ipilimumab (arm A) or the reverse (arm B). No patient had prior DNA-damaging chemotherapy. Sorted cells were live CD3+CD8+, lacking CD19 and CD56, from PBMCs. The input for sequencing was CD8+ T cells sorted from blood (inferred from file names), taken from a patient given nivolumab and ipilimumab in sequence. The TCR sequence derives from a human donor with melanoma. The chain employs TRBV27 and TRBJ2-3, with 8 bases identical to TRBD2. The CDR3 DNA is TGTGCCAGCAGTTTCTCAGCGGGAGCGGGAGATACGCAGTATTTT. It encodes CASSFSAGAGDTQYF.